Shown below are 14 T cell receptor beta chains from a single sample sequenced in a study of OX40 agonist ivuxolimab in advanced cancers. Only in-frame clones appear in the TCRdb table, and some are missing; sequencing was by immunoSEQ multiplex PCR. Of approximately 71,000 clones in the sample, 80% to 85% were seen once. The sample consisted of CD4+ or CD8+ T cells sorted from blood, taken in a trial of the OX40 agonist ivuxolimab. These receptor sequences come from an adult with an advanced solid tumor such as melanoma, head and neck, liver or kidney cancer.

The chain is built from TRBV30 and TRBJ1-2; 8 bases line up with TRBD1. Germline loops: CDR1 GTSNPN, CDR2 SVGIG (reference sequence). The CDR3 covers 17 residues. V shed 0 bases and J 6 bases; nucleotides not matched to a gene: 15. CDR3 nucleotides: TGTGCCTGGAGTGTACCCGGACAGGGATACCTTAGGGATGGCTACACCTTC. Its protein product is CAWSVPGQGYLRDGYTF.

A few counts support this clone. This chain joins TRBV4-1 and TRBJ1-1, with unresolved D. Deletions cut 2 bases from V and 7 bases from J, with 8 bases between. In germline, CDR1 is MGHRA, CDR2 YSYEKL. The CDR3 is made up of 12 amino acids. The CDR3: CASSQKASEAFF. The CDR3 coding sequence is TGCGCCAGCAGCCAAAAGGCTAGTGAAGCTTTCTTT.

The chain uses TRBV19 and TRBJ1-1; D is unresolved. Germline V gives CDR1 LNHDA, CDR2 SQIVND (reference sequence). CDR3 size: 16 residues. V lost 2 bases and J 5 bases, leaving 18 bases between the germline ends. This CDR3 is CASSIRVGFSGTEAFF. CDR3 bases: TGTGCCAGTAGTATAAGGGTCGGGTTTTCGGGTACTGAAGCTTTCTTT.

The J gene is TRBJ1-1, the V gene TRBV4-2; 8 bases line up with TRBD1. The CDR3 extends over 16 amino acids. Germline CDR1 is LGHNA and CDR2 is YNFKEQ. The trim removed 4 bases at V and 4 bases at J, leaving 11 bases unmatched. The CDR3: CASSPGQGRGGTEAFF. CDR3 nucleotides: TGTGCCAGCAGCCCAGGACAGGGAAGAGGGGGCACTGAAGCTTTCTTT.

V is TRBV25-1 and J is TRBJ1-3; D gene ambiguous. Trimming stripped 7 bases from V and 0 bases from J, with 13 bases between. The germline V gene encodes CDR1 MGHDK and CDR2 SYGVNS. The CDR3 has 15 residues. The CDR3: CASKGQKYSGNTIYF. CDR3 DNA: TGTGCCAGCAAAGGGCAGAAATACTCTGGAAACACCATATATTTT.

The chain combines TRBV19 with TRBJ2-5; TRBD1 or TRBD2 may be the D gene (5 bases each). Germline V CDR1 and CDR2: LNHDA, SQIVND (reference sequence). The CDR3 totals 13 residues. Trimming left V 7 bases short and J 0 bases short, with 9 bases between. CDR3 region: CASTSGHQETQYF. In nucleotides, the CDR3 is TGTGCCAGTACCTCGGGACACCAAGAGACCCAGTACTTC.

The chain joins TRBV6-1 to TRBJ2-7, with D possibly called TRBD1 or TRBD2 (5 bases each). CDR1 is MNHNS and CDR2 is SASEGT in the germline V gene. The germline V and J ends were trimmed by 5 bases and 1 base, with 15 bases remaining between them. The CDR3 has 15 residues. As DNA, the CDR3 is TGTGCCAGCAGTCGACAGAGGGCGGTGTCCTACGAGCAGTACTTC. Translating it yields CASSRQRAVSYEQYF.

This chain connects TRBV9 to TRBJ2-7; 13 bases map to TRBD2. CDR1 is SGDLS and CDR2 is YYNGEE in the germline V gene. J was trimmed by 5 bases and V by 4 bases; bases with no gene match: 3. This CDR3 region has 14 residues. The CDR3 nucleotides read TGTGCCAGCAGCTCCGGACTAGCGGGGGACGAGCAGTACTTC. It is translated as CASSSGLAGDEQYF.

The chain recombines TRBV7-3 with TRBJ1-6, with D perhaps TRBD1 (5 bases). Germline V gives CDR1 SGHTA, CDR2 FQGTGA. V lost 5 bases to trimming and J lost 8 bases, with 16 bases between them. The CDR3 consists of 15 residues. CDR3 residues: CASSPGTFLDSPLHF. In DNA form, the CDR3 reads TGTGCCAGCAGCCCTGGGACTTTCTTAGATTCACCCCTCCACTTT.

This clone was seen a few times. This chain uses TRBV10-1 with TRBJ1-4; D unclear. V was trimmed by 2 bases and J by 7 bases, leaving 14 bases between them. The CDR3 consists of 15 residues. CDR1 is WNHNN, CDR2 SYGVQD, per germline (reference sequence). CDR3 residues: CASSESTGYAEKLFF. In DNA, the CDR3 is TGCGCCAGCAGTGAGAGTACGGGATATGCTGAAAAACTGTTTTTT.

This sequence joins TRBV28 and TRBJ1-4; the D is unclear. The CDR3 loop spans 16 amino acids. The V gene lost 3 bases and the J gene lost 0 bases, with 11 bases spanning the gap. Germline V gene lookup returns CDR1 MDHEN and CDR2 SYDVKM. The CDR3: CASSFEGAATNEKLFF. In DNA form, the CDR3 reads TGTGCCAGCAGTTTCGAGGGAGCTGCAACTAATGAAAAACTGTTTTTT.

The rearrangement uses TRBV7-2 and TRBJ1-5; D is undetermined. V lost 5 bases to trimming and J lost 7 bases, with 15 bases between them. Looked up from germline, CDR1 is SGHTA and CDR2 is FQGNSA. The length of the CDR3 is 14 residues. The CDR3 here is CASSRRLVGQPQHF. CDR3 sequence (DNA): TGTGCCAGCAGCCGACGGCTGGTCGGGCAGCCCCAGCATTTT.

The J gene is TRBJ1-4, the V gene TRBV7-9; D is perhaps TRBD1 (6 bases). This CDR3 comprises 15 residues. Germline V gives CDR1 SEHNR, CDR2 FQNEAQ (reference sequence). V lost 7 bases, J lost 7 bases, and 19 bases lay in between. The chain's CDR3 is CASTRGGGQFEKLFF. The CDR3 bases are TGTGCCAGCACCCGAGGGGGGGGCCAGTTTGAAAAACTGTTTTTT. Based on the CDR3 plus reference TRBV7-9 and TRBJ1-4, the full variable domain is DTGVSQNPRHKITKRGQNVTFRCDPISEHNRLYWYRQTLGQGPEFLTYFQNEAQLEKSRLLSDRFSAERPKGSFSTLEIQRTEQGDSAMYLCASTRGGGQFEKLFFGSGTQLSVL.

This clone is a singleton in its sample. The chain joins TRBV21-1 to TRBJ2-7; TRBD2 is the table's D call, not checked against the DNA. TRBV21-1 is assigned pseudogene status. The CDR3 is made up of 18 amino acids. The CDR3 protein is CASSKGGVGRKGSYEQYF. In DNA form, the CDR3 reads TGTGCCAGCAGCAAGGGGGGTGTCGGACGGAAGGGCTCCTACGAGCAGTACTTC.